Following are 14 T cell receptor beta chains from one sample sequenced in a study of a mutant IDH1 vaccine in newly diagnosed glioma. Noted time point: baseline, week 1 (first vaccination visit). Treatment specified: pre-vaccination baseline after standard-of-care therapy. Produced via immunoSEQ multiplex PCR; TCRdb's table is partial and in-frame only. This table has around 15,000 clones, about 77% appearing once. Specimen: PBMCs, collected from a glioma patient treated with radiotherapy, temozolomide or both. The receptors come from a man aged 40-55 years with glioma.

The J gene is TRBJ1-3, the V gene TRBV7-9; D is perhaps TRBD1 (6 bases). V dropped 4 bases and J dropped 2 bases, with 12 bases sitting between them. The CDR3 totals 15 residues. CDR1 and CDR2 from the germline V gene are SEHNR and FQNEAQ (reference sequence). CDR3 DNA: TGTGCCAGCAGCTGGGCAGGGGTCGCTGGAAACACCATATATTTT. Protein: CASSWAGVAGNTIYF.

This clone was recorded a few times. The chain recombines TRBV6-6 with TRBJ2-7; TRBD2 matches 11 bases. Germline trimming cut 5 bases from V and 5 bases from J; bases unmatched to any gene: 5. The CDR3 spans 14 residues. Germline V lookup: CDR1 MNHNY, CDR2 SVGAGI (reference sequence). CDR3 in DNA: TGTGCCAGCAGTCAACTAGCGGGAGAAGACGAGCAGTACTTC. It specifies CASSQLAGEDEQYF.

The V call is TRBV28, the J call TRBJ1-5, with no clear D. The CDR3 consists of 13 residues. V shed 5 bases and J shed 4 bases, with 9 bases lying between them. CDR1 and CDR2 from the germline V gene are MDHEN and SYDVKM. CDR3 sequence (DNA): TGTGCCAGCAGTCCGTCCCAAAATCAGCCCCAGCATTTT. This sequence encodes CASSPSQNQPQHF.

This clone was picked up a small number of times. This sequence joins TRBV10-1 and TRBJ1-5; D call uncertain. The CDR3 covers 12 residues. The V and J ends lost 4 bases and 1 base respectively, with 2 bases between them. Germline CDR1 and CDR2: WNHNN and SYGVQD (reference sequence). The DNA for the CDR3 is TGCGCCAGCAGTGTCAGCAATCAGCCCCAGCATTTT. Encoded protein: CASSVSNQPQHF.

The sample holds one count of this clone. V is TRBV7-2 and J is TRBJ1-2; possibly TRBD1 for D (5 bases). The CDR3 length is 17 residues. Trimming removed 0 bases from V and 5 bases from J, with 19 bases in between. Germline V gene sequence: CDR1 SGHTA, CDR2 FQGNSA. DNA of the CDR3: TGTGCCAGCAGCTTAGCACCCGAGGGGCAGGGTGGATATGGCTACACCTTC. Translation: CASSLAPEGQGGYGYTF.

J is TRBJ1-4 and V is TRBV28; 9 bases are a match to TRBD1. V gave up 5 bases and J gave up 5 bases; unmatched junction bases: 6. Looked up from germline, CDR1 is MDHEN and CDR2 is SYDVKM. The CDR3 extends over 15 amino acids. This CDR3 is CASSSGTGPNEKLFF. The CDR3, as DNA: TGTGCCAGCAGTAGTGGGACAGGGCCGAATGAAAAACTGTTTTTT.

The J gene is TRBJ2-5, the V gene TRBV30; D tentatively fits TRBD1 or TRBD2 (5 bases each). V was pared by 5 bases and J by 5 bases, with 24 bases between. Looked up from germline, CDR1 is GTSNPN and CDR2 is SVGIG (reference sequence). The CDR3 has 16 residues. The CDR3 sequence is CAWGSATVSRGETQYF. The DNA of the CDR3 is TGTGCCTGGGGCTCTGCGACGGTGAGCCGGGGCGAGACCCAGTACTTC.

The gene calls are TRBV7-9 and TRBJ2-2, with TRBD2 as a possible D gene (5 bases). Germline lookup yields CDR1 SEHNR and CDR2 FQNEAQ (reference sequence). The ends were cut back, 5 bases at V and 5 bases at J, with 12 bases in the middle. The CDR3 runs 14 residues. The DNA for the CDR3 is TGTGCCAGCAGCGTCCGGGCGGGTACCGGGGAGCTGTTTTTT. Protein: CASSVRAGTGELFF.

This clone has only one observation. The chain recombines TRBV2 with TRBJ2-7; 14 positions agree with TRBD2. Trimming removed 11 bases from V and 5 bases from J; junction bases left unmatched: 5. CDR3 length equals 13 residues. In germline, CDR1 is SNHLY, CDR2 FYNNEI. The CDR3 region has the DNA TGTGCCGGACCGGGACTAGCGGGAGACGAGCAGTACTTC. Protein product: CAGPGLAGDEQYF. Together with reference TRBV2 and TRBJ2-7, the CDR3 gives the full variable domain: EPEVTQTPSHQVTQMGQEVILRCVPISNHLYFYWYRQILGQKVEFLVSFYNNEISEKSEIFDDQFSVERPDGSNFTLKIRSTKLEDSAMYFCAGPGLAGDEQYFGPGTRLTVT.

V gene TRBV6-5 combines with J gene TRBJ1-2, with 9 bases that match TRBD1. Germline loops: CDR1 MNHEY, CDR2 SVGAGI. V dropped 6 bases and J dropped 4; count of bases not matched to a gene: 9. The CDR3 covers 15 residues. The CDR3 region is CASRPSTGGIYGYTF. CDR3 nucleotide sequence: TGTGCCAGCAGGCCGTCAACAGGGGGCATCTATGGCTACACCTTC.

Within the sample, this clone is medium-sized. The gene calls are TRBV15 and TRBJ2-2, with D maybe TRBD1 (6 bases). CDR3 length equals 14 residues. Germline lookup yields CDR1 LNHNV and CDR2 YYDKDF (reference sequence). The V end lost 4 bases, the J end lost 3 bases, and 9 bases lay between the germline ends. CDR3 loop: CATSTQGYTGELFF. The CDR3 DNA is TGTGCCACCAGCACCCAGGGGTACACCGGGGAGCTGTTTTTT.

The chain links TRBV27 to TRBJ1-5; the match to TRBD1 covers 8 bases. The germline gives CDR1 MNHEY, CDR2 SMNVEV (reference sequence). V lost 6 bases to trimming and J lost 4 bases; unmatched junction nucleotides: 11. The CDR3 is 16 amino acids. The CDR3 DNA reads as TGTGCCAGCAGCCGCGCCACAGGGGGTGTTAATCAGCCCCAGCATTTT. Protein sequence: CASSRATGGVNQPQHF.

In this sample, this clone turned up once. The chain links TRBV11-2 to TRBJ2-1; 8 nucleotides line up with TRBD2. This CDR3 spans 16 amino acids. Germline-derived CDR1 and CDR2 are SGHAT and FQNNGV. The V and J ends lost 4 bases and 3 bases, in that order; junction bases with no gene match: 8. CDR3 nucleotides: TGTGCCAGCAGCTCTGGAGCGGGAGCGAACTACAATGAGCAGTTCTTC. Translating it yields CASSSGAGANYNEQFF.

The genes are TRBV2 and TRBJ2-7; no firm D call. The CDR3 is made up of 10 amino acids. V was cut by 2 bases and J by 13 bases, with 9 bases left in between. Germline V gene data show CDR1 as SNHLY and CDR2 as FYNNEI. The chain's CDR3 is CASSENADYF. The DNA for the CDR3 is TGTGCCAGCAGTGAAAACGCGGACTACTTC.